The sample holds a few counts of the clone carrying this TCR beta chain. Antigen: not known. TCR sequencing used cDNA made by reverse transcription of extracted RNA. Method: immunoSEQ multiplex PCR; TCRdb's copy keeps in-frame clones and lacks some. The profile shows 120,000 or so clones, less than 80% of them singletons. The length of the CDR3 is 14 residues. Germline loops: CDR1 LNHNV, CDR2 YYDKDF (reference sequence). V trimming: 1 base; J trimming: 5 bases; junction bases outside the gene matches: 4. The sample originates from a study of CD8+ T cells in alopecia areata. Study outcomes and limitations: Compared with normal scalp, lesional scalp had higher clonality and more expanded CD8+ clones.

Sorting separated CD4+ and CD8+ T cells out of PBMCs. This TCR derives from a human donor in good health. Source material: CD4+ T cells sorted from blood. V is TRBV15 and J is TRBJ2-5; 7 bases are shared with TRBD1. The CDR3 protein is CATSRVTGVETQYF. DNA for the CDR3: TGTGCCACCAGCAGAGTCACAGGGGTTGAGACCCAGTACTTC.